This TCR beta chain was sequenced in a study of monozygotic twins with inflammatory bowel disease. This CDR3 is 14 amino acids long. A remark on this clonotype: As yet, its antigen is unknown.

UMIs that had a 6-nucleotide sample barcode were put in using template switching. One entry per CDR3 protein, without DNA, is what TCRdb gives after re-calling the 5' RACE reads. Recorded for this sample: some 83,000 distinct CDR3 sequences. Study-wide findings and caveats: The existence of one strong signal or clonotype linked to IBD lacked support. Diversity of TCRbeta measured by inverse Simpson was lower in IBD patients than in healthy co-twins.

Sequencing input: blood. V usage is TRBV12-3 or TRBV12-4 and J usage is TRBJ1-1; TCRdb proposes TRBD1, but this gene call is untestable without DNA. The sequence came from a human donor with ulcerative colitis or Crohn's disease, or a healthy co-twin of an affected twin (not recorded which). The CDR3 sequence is CASSAQGAGTEAFF.